This T cell receptor beta chain stems from a study of T cell responses to AZD1222 COVID-19 vaccine. TCRdb's copy holds only in-frame clones and misses some; the assay was immunoSEQ multiplex PCR. The sample carries over 100,000 clones, about 88% recorded once. General study results and limits: The CD4 TCRs associated with vaccination extended across spike and predominated at 160-218 and 743-854. At study baseline, merely several AZD1222 recipients were seropositive. Repertoires were sampled only after the peak T cell response. In a largely white British group with more females than males, clonal diversity was possibly underestimated.

As for this clone: What it recognizes is unknown.

This CDR3 is 13 amino acids long. Trimming cost V 7 bases and J 9 bases, with 13 bases left between them. CDR1 MRHNA and CDR2 SNTAGT come from the germline V gene. The chain employs TRBV6-4 and TRBJ1-6; D not certain. The clonotype originates from an adult in good health. Sample: peripheral blood, taken on day 0 of AZD1222 vaccination. CDR3 protein: CASNAGGPSPLHF. The DNA for the CDR3 is TGTGCCAGCAATGCAGGCGGGCCTTCACCCCTCCACTTT.